Listed below are T cell receptor beta chains from one sample, sequenced in a study of monozygotic twins with inflammatory bowel disease. For each CDR3 protein, TCRdb gives one entry from its re-call of the 5' RACE reads, without DNA. The specimen's table records approximately 400,000 distinct CDR3 sequences. The specimen was blood. These receptor sequences come from a human donor with ulcerative colitis or Crohn's disease, or a healthy co-twin of an affected twin (not recorded which). Both conserved end residues are part of each CDR3. Fields, in order: J gene, V gene, CDR3 protein.

j_gene: TRBJ1-1; v_gene: TRBV30; CDR3aa: CAWEGRSEAFF
j_gene: TRBJ1-6; v_gene: TRBV29-1; CDR3aa: CSARTGGNSPLHF
j_gene: TRBJ1-4; v_gene: TRBV7-9; CDR3aa: CASSLFEKTGGSEKLFF
j_gene: TRBJ2-3; v_gene: TRBV6-1; CDR3aa: CATRREVSGDTQYF
j_gene: TRBJ1-2; v_gene: TRBV6-1; CDR3aa: CASSQGEGYGYTF
j_gene: TRBJ1-1; v_gene: TRBV7-2; CDR3aa: CASSRTALTLSNTEAFF
j_gene: TRBJ2-1; v_gene: TRBV5-1; CDR3aa: CASSRGEGARVEQFF
j_gene: TRBJ2-1; v_gene: TRBV4-3; CDR3aa: CASSRRVGENLGNEQFF
j_gene: TRBJ1-1; v_gene: TRBV27; CDR3aa: CASSLRSWGAEAFF
j_gene: TRBJ2-1; v_gene: TRBV28; CDR3aa: CASSLGDSTSYNEQFF
j_gene: TRBJ2-7; v_gene: TRBV27; CDR3aa: CASSLSWRVSYEQYF
j_gene: TRBJ2-5; v_gene: TRBV7-2; CDR3aa: CASSLLSTGIQETQYF
j_gene: TRBJ2-1; v_gene: TRBV20-1; CDR3aa: CSARDASGANEQFF
j_gene: TRBJ2-4; v_gene: TRBV3-1; CDR3aa: CASSQFPPTSGGAASKNIQYF
j_gene: TRBJ2-3; v_gene: TRBV6-6; CDR3aa: CASSPRDTQYF
j_gene: TRBJ2-5; v_gene: TRBV12-3/TRBV12-4; CDR3aa: CASSLSAERGAQYF
j_gene: TRBJ2-7; v_gene: TRBV5-1; CDR3aa: CASSLEGNRGYYEQYF
j_gene: TRBJ2-3; v_gene: TRBV12-3/TRBV12-4; CDR3aa: CASGIQGDSSTDTQYF
j_gene: TRBJ1-1; v_gene: TRBV5-1; CDR3aa: CASSLEHGSGAFF
j_gene: TRBJ1-1; v_gene: TRBV19; CDR3aa: CASSILSRDGTEAFF
j_gene: TRBJ1-6; v_gene: TRBV3-1; CDR3aa: CASSQPRSSYNSPLHF
j_gene: TRBJ1-5; v_gene: TRBV6-1; CDR3aa: CASSGTDDQPQHF
j_gene: TRBJ2-7; v_gene: TRBV20-1; CDR3aa: CSATETPPVGYEQYF
j_gene: TRBJ1-5; v_gene: TRBV7-9; CDR3aa: CASSSGGQPQHF
j_gene: TRBJ2-4; v_gene: TRBV15; CDR3aa: CATSMRPRENIQYF
j_gene: TRBJ2-1; v_gene: TRBV5-1; CDR3aa: CASSRTPDSYNEQFF